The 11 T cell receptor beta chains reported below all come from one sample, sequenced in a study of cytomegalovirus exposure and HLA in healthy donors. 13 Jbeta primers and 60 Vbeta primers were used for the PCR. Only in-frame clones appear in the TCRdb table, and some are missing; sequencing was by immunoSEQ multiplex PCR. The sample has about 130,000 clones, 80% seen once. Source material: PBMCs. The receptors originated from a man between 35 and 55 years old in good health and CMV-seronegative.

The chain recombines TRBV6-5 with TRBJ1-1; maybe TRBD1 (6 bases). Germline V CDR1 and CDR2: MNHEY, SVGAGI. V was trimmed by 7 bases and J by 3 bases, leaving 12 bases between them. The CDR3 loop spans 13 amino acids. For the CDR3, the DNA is TGTGCCAGCACTCAGGACAGCTACACTGAAGCTTTCTTT. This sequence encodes CASTQDSYTEAFF.

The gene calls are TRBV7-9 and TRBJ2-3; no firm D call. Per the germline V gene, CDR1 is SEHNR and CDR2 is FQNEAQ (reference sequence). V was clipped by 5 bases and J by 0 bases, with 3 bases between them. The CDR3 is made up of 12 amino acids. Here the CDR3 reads CASSPSTDTQYF. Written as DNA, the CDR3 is TGTGCCAGCAGCCCAAGCACAGATACGCAGTATTTT.

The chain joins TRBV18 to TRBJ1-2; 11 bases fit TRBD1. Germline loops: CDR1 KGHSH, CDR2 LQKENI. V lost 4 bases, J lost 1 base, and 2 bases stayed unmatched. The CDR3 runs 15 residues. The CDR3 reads CASSQDRGLNYGYTF. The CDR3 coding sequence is TGTGCCAGCTCACAGGACAGGGGGCTTAACTATGGCTACACCTTC.

CDR3 in amino acids: CATSRDLASAEETQYF. The CDR3 bases are TGTGCCACCAGCAGAGATCTCGCTAGCGCGGAAGAGACCCAGTACTTC. The chain carries TRBV15 and TRBJ2-5; TRBD2 might be the D (6 bases). The CDR3 extends over 16 amino acids. Trimming stripped 0 bases from V and 3 bases from J, with 14 bases between. Germline loops: CDR1 LNHNV, CDR2 YYDKDF (reference sequence).

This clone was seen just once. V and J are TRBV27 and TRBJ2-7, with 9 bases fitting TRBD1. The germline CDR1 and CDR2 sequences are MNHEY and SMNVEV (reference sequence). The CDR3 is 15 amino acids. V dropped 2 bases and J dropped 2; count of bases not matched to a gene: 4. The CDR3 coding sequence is TGTGCCAGCAGTTTAGGGACAGGGAGTCCCTACGAGCAGTACTTC. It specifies CASSLGTGSPYEQYF.

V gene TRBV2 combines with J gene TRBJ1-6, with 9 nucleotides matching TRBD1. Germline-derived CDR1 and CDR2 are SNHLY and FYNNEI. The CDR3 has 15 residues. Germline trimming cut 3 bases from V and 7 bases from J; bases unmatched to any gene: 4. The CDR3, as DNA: TGTGCCAGCAGTGAGGGGACAGGGATGAATTCACCCCTCCACTTT. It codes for CASSEGTGMNSPLHF.

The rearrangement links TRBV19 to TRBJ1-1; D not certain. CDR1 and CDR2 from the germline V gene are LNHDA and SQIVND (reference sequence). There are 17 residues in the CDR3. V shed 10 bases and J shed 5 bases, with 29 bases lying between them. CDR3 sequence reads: CAISSWRRSTTWTEAFF. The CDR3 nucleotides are TGTGCCATCTCCTCTTGGAGGCGGTCCACGACGTGGACTGAAGCTTTCTTT.

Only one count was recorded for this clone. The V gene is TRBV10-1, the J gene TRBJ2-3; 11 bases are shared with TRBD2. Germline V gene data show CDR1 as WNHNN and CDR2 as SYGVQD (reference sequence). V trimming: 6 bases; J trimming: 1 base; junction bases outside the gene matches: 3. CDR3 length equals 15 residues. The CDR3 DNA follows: TGCGCCAGCAGGCTAGCGGGGGGTCGCACAGATACGCAGTATTTT. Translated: CASRLAGGRTDTQYF.

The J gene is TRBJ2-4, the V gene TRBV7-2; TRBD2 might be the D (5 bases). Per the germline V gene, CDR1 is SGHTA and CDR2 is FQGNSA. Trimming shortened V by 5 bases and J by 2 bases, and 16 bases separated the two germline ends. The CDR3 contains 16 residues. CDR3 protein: CASSEFRGSSKNIQYF. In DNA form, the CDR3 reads TGTGCCAGCAGCGAATTCCGGGGTTCGTCCAAAAACATTCAGTACTTC.

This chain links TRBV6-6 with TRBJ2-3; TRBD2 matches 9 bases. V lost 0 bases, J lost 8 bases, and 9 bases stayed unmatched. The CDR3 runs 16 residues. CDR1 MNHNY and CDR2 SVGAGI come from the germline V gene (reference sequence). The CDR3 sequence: CASSYSGLAGTGTQYF. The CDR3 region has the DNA TGTGCCAGCAGTTACTCTGGGCTAGCGGGGACGGGTACGCAGTATTTT.

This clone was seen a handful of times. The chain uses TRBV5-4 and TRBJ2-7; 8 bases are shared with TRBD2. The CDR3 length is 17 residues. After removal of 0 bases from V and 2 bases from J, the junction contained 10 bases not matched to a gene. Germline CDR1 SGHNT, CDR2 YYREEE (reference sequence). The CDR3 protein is CASSLEGLDLVAYEQYF. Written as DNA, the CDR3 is TGTGCCAGCAGCTTGGAGGGACTAGATTTGGTCGCCTACGAGCAGTACTTC. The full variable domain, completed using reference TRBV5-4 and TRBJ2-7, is ETGVTQSPTHLIKTRGQQVTLRCSSQSGHNTVSWYQQALGQGPQFIFQYYREEENGRGNFPPRFSGLQFPNYSSELNVNALELDDSALYLCASSLEGLDLVAYEQYFGPGTRLTVT.